The 30 T cell receptor beta chains presented below share a single source sample, sequenced in a study of blood T cell repertoires in COVID-19. This table comes from immunoSEQ multiplex PCR, and its TCRdb copy is limited to in-frame clones, with some not included. The sample has some 210,000 clones; approximately 91% are singletons. The sample comprised peripheral blood. These receptors all come from a man in his sixties who had recovered from COVID-19.

The CDR3 sequence: CASSPWTGGNTEAFF. The CDR3 DNA is TGTGCCAGCAGCCCTTGGACAGGTGGGAACACTGAAGCTTTCTTT. This chain connects TRBV7-9 to TRBJ1-1, with 7 bases identical to TRBD1. Germline CDR1 and CDR2: SEHNR and FQNEAQ (reference sequence). This CDR3 is 15 amino acids long. V lost 5 bases to trimming and J lost 1 base; unmatched junction nucleotides: 7.

The chain links TRBV30 to TRBJ2-2; a weak D match, TRBD2 (5 bases). Germline lookup yields CDR1 GTSNPN and CDR2 SVGIG (reference sequence). Trimming stripped 3 bases from V and 4 bases from J, with 12 bases between. The CDR3 sequence is 14 residues long. CDR3 loop: CAWSRSSGTGELFF. The DNA of the CDR3 is TGTGCCTGGAGCCGAAGCAGCGGCACCGGGGAGCTGTTTTTT.

V is TRBV27 and J is TRBJ1-5; 9 bases are a match to TRBD1. Germline CDR1 MNHEY, CDR2 SMNVEV (reference sequence). Germline trimming cut 5 bases from V and 3 bases from J; bases unmatched to any gene: 11. CDR3 length: 17 residues. The CDR3 DNA reads as TGTGCCAGCAGTCACCGACAGGGGGTCTCCGACAATCAGCCCCAGCATTTT. Amino acids: CASSHRQGVSDNQPQHF.

V gene TRBV7-9 combines with J gene TRBJ1-2; 9 bases fit TRBD1. Germline-derived CDR1 and CDR2 are SEHNR and FQNEAQ (reference sequence). The J segment lost 6 bases and the V segment lost 1 base, leaving 3 bases of the junction unmatched. This CDR3 spans 14 amino acids. CDR3 nucleotide sequence: TGTGCCAGCAGCTTAGACAGGGGGCCGGATGGCTACACCTTC. Protein product: CASSLDRGPDGYTF.

The CDR3 protein is CASRSWNGQGEAFF. The CDR3 nucleotides read TGTGCCAGCAGAAGTTGGAACGGACAGGGTGAAGCTTTCTTT. This rearrangement joins TRBV27 to TRBJ1-1; 8 positions agree with TRBD1. Germline CDR1 reads MNHEY; CDR2 reads SMNVEV (reference sequence). The CDR3 loop spans 14 amino acids. J lost 7 bases, V lost 6 bases, and 10 bases had no gene match.

This sequence joins TRBV13 and TRBJ2-2, with a weak D call TRBD2 (7 bases). This CDR3 is 15 amino acids long. V lost 3 bases and J lost 9, with 17 bases in between. Germline V gene data show CDR1 as PRHDT and CDR2 as FYEKMQ (reference sequence). CDR3 sequence reads: CASSLARGAGRELFF. The CDR3, as DNA: TGTGCCAGCAGCTTGGCACGGGGGGCCGGAAGGGAGCTGTTTTTT.

The genes are TRBV10-3 and TRBJ2-1; maybe TRBD1 (10 bases). The CDR3 sequence is 19 residues long. The ends were cut back, 6 bases at V and 4 bases at J, with 28 bases in the middle. Per germline, CDR1 ENHRY and CDR2 SYGVKD. The DNA of the CDR3 is TGTGCCATCAGACCGGGACAGGGGACGGCTAGCGGGGTGTACAATGAGCAGTTCTTC. This sequence encodes CAIRPGQGTASGVYNEQFF.

This rearrangement joins TRBV27 to TRBJ2-1; a weak D match, TRBD2 (5 bases). Germline loops: CDR1 MNHEY, CDR2 SMNVEV (reference sequence). The CDR3 has 15 amino acids. The ends were cut back, 2 bases at V and 7 bases at J, with 15 bases in the middle. The chain's CDR3 is CASSLREPPRNEQFF. CDR3 nucleotides: TGTGCCAGCAGTTTAAGGGAGCCGCCCAGAAATGAGCAGTTCTTC.

This chain uses TRBV19 with TRBJ2-1; 8 bases line up with TRBD2. With V trimmed by 5 bases and J by 0 bases, 6 bases remained unmatched. Germline values: CDR1 LNHDA, CDR2 SQIVND (reference sequence). CDR3 size: 16 residues. DNA of the CDR3: TGTGCCAGTAGTCCCGCCGGGGGGGGCTCCTACAATGAGCAGTTCTTC. Protein sequence: CASSPAGGGSYNEQFF.

The chain couples TRBV9 to TRBJ1-1; D possibly corresponds to TRBD1 (6 bases). Germline CDR1 is SGDLS and CDR2 is YYNGEE. Trimming cost V 3 bases and J 4 bases, with 19 bases left between them. This CDR3 contains 16 residues. This CDR3 is CASSGAESRGGTEAFF. CDR3 in DNA: TGTGCCAGCAGCGGAGCCGAAAGCAGGGGCGGCACTGAAGCTTTCTTT.

This chain links TRBV2 with TRBJ1-1; perhaps TRBD1 as D (5 bases). The CDR3 consists of 14 residues. In germline, CDR1 is SNHLY, CDR2 FYNNEI. Trimming removed 7 bases from V and 4 bases from J, with 16 bases in between. CDR3 amino acids: CASTIGVPGTEAFF. CDR3 DNA: TGTGCCAGCACCATAGGGGTCCCGGGCACTGAAGCTTTCTTT.

This chain uses TRBV27 with TRBJ2-7; tentative D call: TRBD2 (5 bases). Per the germline V gene, CDR1 is MNHEY and CDR2 is SMNVEV (reference sequence). The CDR3 runs to 15 residues. The ends were cut back, 7 bases at V and 0 bases at J, with 16 bases in the middle. The CDR3 region has the DNA TGTGCCAGCACCAAAACTGAACTAGGCTCCTACGAGCAGTACTTC. Its protein is CASTKTELGSYEQYF.

The J gene is TRBJ2-5, the V gene TRBV10-2; 8 bases fit TRBD2. The CDR3 is 15 residues long. The junction had 10 bases not matched to a gene; V was cut back by 6 bases and J by 4 bases. The germline V gene encodes CDR1 WSHSY and CDR2 SAAADI. CDR3: CASRPGTSRLETQYF. CDR3 nucleotide sequence: TGCGCCAGCAGACCCGGGACTAGTCGTTTAGAGACCCAGTACTTC.

This clone was detected only a few times. The V gene is TRBV11-2, the J gene TRBJ2-3; no definite D call. From germline, CDR1 is SGHAT and CDR2 FQNNGV. Trimming took off 4 bases at V and 6 bases at J, with 8 bases between the two ends. CDR3 length equals 12 residues. Here the CDR3 DNA reads TGTGCCAGCAGCTCCGCGGCGGATACGCAGTATTTT. It translates to CASSSAADTQYF. Full variable domain (outside the CDR3, taken from reference TRBV11-2 and TRBJ2-3): EAGVAQSPRYKIIEKRQSVAFWCNPISGHATLYWYQQILGQGPKLLIQFQNNGVVDDSQLPKDRFSAERLKGVDSTLKIQPAKLEDSAVYLCASSSAADTQYFGPGTRLTVL.

This chain joins TRBV7-9 and TRBJ2-1; D ambiguous. V lost 1 base and J 7 bases, leaving 8 bases between the germline ends. Per the germline V gene, CDR1 is SEHNR and CDR2 is FQNEAQ (reference sequence). The CDR3 covers 13 residues. The CDR3 DNA is TGTGCCAGCAGCTTAGACGGTGGTAATGAGCAGTTCTTC. This encodes CASSLDGGNEQFF.

V is TRBV18 and J is TRBJ2-1; D unresolved. Per germline, CDR1 KGHSH and CDR2 LQKENI. There are 16 residues in the CDR3. The V end lost 0 bases, the J end lost 0 bases, and 9 bases lay between the germline ends. The CDR3 region is CASSPPKKSSYNEQFF. The CDR3 bases are TGTGCCAGCTCACCACCAAAAAAGAGCTCCTACAATGAGCAGTTCTTC.

This clone was recorded only once. This sequence joins TRBV3-1 (or the pseudogene TRBV3-2) and TRBJ2-4; D may be TRBD1 (5 bases). The V end lost 1 base, the J end lost 1 base, and 8 bases lay between the germline ends. This CDR3 region has 15 residues. Per the germline V gene, CDR1 is LGHDT and CDR2 is YNNKEL (reference sequence). The CDR3 protein is CASSQGPGAKNIQYF. DNA of the CDR3: TGTGCCAGCAGCCAAGGGCCAGGGGCCAAAAACATTCAGTACTTC.

This rearrangement joins TRBV18 to TRBJ2-1; 10 nucleotides match TRBD1. This CDR3 spans 17 amino acids. Per the germline V gene, CDR1 is KGHSH and CDR2 is LQKENI. Trimming took 1 base from V and 1 from J; bases not matched to a gene: 4. CDR3 protein: CASSPRPGQGSYNEQFF. The CDR3 coding sequence is TGTGCCAGCTCACCACGACCGGGACAGGGGTCCTACAATGAGCAGTTCTTC.

The chain recombines TRBV19 with TRBJ1-4; a possible D gene is TRBD1 (5 bases). Trimming left V 6 bases short and J 2 bases short, with 13 bases between. The CDR3 has 15 residues. Germline CDR1 and CDR2: LNHDA and SQIVND (reference sequence). The CDR3 is CASSSSRVTNEKLFF. The CDR3 nucleotides read TGTGCCAGTAGCTCGAGCAGGGTGACTAATGAAAAACTGTTTTTT.

The chain links TRBV11-3 to TRBJ2-3, with TRBD2 as a possible D gene (5 bases). Deletions cut 5 bases from V and 3 bases from J, with 15 bases between. The CDR3 is made up of 15 amino acids. CDR1 is SGHNT and CDR2 is YENEEA in the germline V gene. The CDR3 DNA sequence: TGTGCCAGCAGCCAACGGGCTAGCCCGACAGATACGCAGTATTTT. Translating it yields CASSQRASPTDTQYF.

The chain employs TRBV6-5 and TRBJ2-1; 8 nucleotides align to TRBD2. The CDR3 length is 16 residues. CDR1 and CDR2 (germline): MNHEY, SVGAGI. V shed 0 bases, J shed 4 bases, and the junction held 5 bases outside the gene matches. The CDR3 is CASSYSSSGRYNEQFF. In DNA, the CDR3 is TGTGCCAGCAGTTACTCGAGCAGCGGGAGATACAATGAGCAGTTCTTC.

The chain is built from TRBV7-3 and TRBJ1-3; D perhaps matches TRBD1 (6 bases). This CDR3 comprises 17 residues. CDR1 is SGHTA and CDR2 is FQGTGA in the germline V gene. The germline V and J ends were trimmed by 3 bases and 0 bases, with 15 bases remaining between them. The CDR3 sequence is CASSFGPQGSSGNTIYF. Here the CDR3 DNA reads TGTGCCAGCAGCTTCGGTCCGCAGGGGAGCTCTGGAAACACCATATATTTT.

The V and J genes are TRBV7-2 and TRBJ1-3; D is unclear. CDR3 length: 14 amino acids. Between the trimmed V and J ends, which lost 5 bases and 4 bases, there was a span of 12 bases. CDR1 SGHTA and CDR2 FQGNSA come from the germline V gene. CDR3 protein: CASSPTPSGNTIYF. The CDR3 nucleotides read TGTGCCAGCAGCCCTACCCCATCGGGAAACACCATATATTTT.

The J gene is TRBJ1-2, the V gene TRBV5-1, with TRBD1 matching over 11 bases. Trimming at V came to 3 bases and at J to 4 bases, leaving 2 bases not matched to a gene. Germline V gives CDR1 SGHRS, CDR2 YFSETQ. The CDR3 covers 14 residues. Written as DNA, the CDR3 is TGCGCCAGCAGCTACGGACAGGGGGCCTATGGCTACACCTTC. Its protein product is CASSYGQGAYGYTF. The whole variable domain, filled in from reference TRBV5-1 and TRBJ1-2, reads KAGVTQTPRYLIKTRGQQVTLSCSPISGHRSVSWYQQTPGQGLQFLFEYFSETQRNKGNFPGRFSGRQFSNSRSEMNVSTLELGDSALYLCASSYGQGAYGYTFGSGTRLTVV.

The chain links TRBV30 to TRBJ2-1, with D perhaps matching TRBD1 (5 bases). With 5 bases removed from V and 2 bases from J, the gap between germline ends came to 19 bases. CDR1 and CDR2 (germline): GTSNPN, SVGIG (reference sequence). This CDR3 region has 16 residues. CDR3: CAWRPNAGRAYNEQFF. The CDR3 DNA follows: TGTGCCTGGCGTCCGAACGCAGGGCGAGCCTACAATGAGCAGTTCTTC.

The chain combines TRBV28 with TRBJ1-5; maybe TRBD1 (5 bases). The CDR3 runs 15 residues. The V and J ends lost 8 bases and 7 bases respectively, with 21 bases between them. Germline V gene sequence: CDR1 MDHEN, CDR2 SYDVKM. In DNA form, the CDR3 reads TGTGCCAGCGGCCCTTACGGGGGATCTAGGCAGCCCCAGCATTTT. Residues: CASGPYGGSRQPQHF.

The chain has TRBV7-6 and TRBJ2-3; possibly TRBD1 for D (5 bases). Germline-derived CDR1 and CDR2 are SGHVS and FNYEAQ. With 6 bases removed from V and 0 bases from J, the gap between germline ends came to 22 bases. CDR3 length: 18 amino acids. The CDR3 reads CASRMSDWTRISTDTQYF. In nucleotides, the CDR3 is TGTGCCAGCAGGATGAGTGATTGGACAAGGATTAGCACAGATACGCAGTATTTT. Full variable domain (remainder filled in from reference TRBV7-6 and TRBJ2-3): GAGVSQSPRYKVTKRGQDVALRCDPISGHVSLYWYRQALGQGPEFLTYFNYEAQQDKSGLPNDRFSAERPEGSISTLTIQRTEQRDSAMYRCASRMSDWTRISTDTQYFGPGTRLTVL.

The chain employs TRBV9 and TRBJ1-5; TRBD1 matches 7 bases. The CDR3 extends over 14 amino acids. Germline V gives CDR1 SGDLS, CDR2 YYNGEE. V trimming: 2 bases; J trimming: 3 bases; junction bases outside the gene matches: 2. The CDR3 here is CASSVTGNNQPQHF. The DNA for the CDR3 is TGTGCCAGCAGCGTGACAGGGAACAATCAGCCCCAGCATTTT.

The chain has TRBV9 and TRBJ2-5; a possible D gene is TRBD1 (6 bases). From germline, CDR1 is SGDLS and CDR2 YYNGEE. The CDR3 spans 14 residues. V gave up 2 bases and J gave up 5 bases, with 13 bases separating them. The CDR3, as DNA: TGTGCCAGCAGCGTTAGCCAGGGGAGTGAGACCCAGTACTTC. Protein: CASSVSQGSETQYF.

The CDR3 region is CASSEPRGKGVTDTQYF. The CDR3 DNA sequence: TGCGCCAGCAGTGAACCCAGGGGGAAGGGGGTCACAGATACGCAGTATTTT. This chain joins TRBV10-2 and TRBJ2-3, with 7 bases identical to TRBD1. Per germline, CDR1 WSHSY and CDR2 SAAADI. V dropped 3 bases and J dropped 2; count of bases not matched to a gene: 11. The CDR3 totals 17 residues.